The following is a T cell receptor beta chain sequence with its context. Trimming stripped 2 bases from V and 3 bases from J, with 12 bases between. Germline V gene sequence: CDR1 SNHLY, CDR2 FYNNEI. The CDR3 totals 15 residues. The data belong to a study of CD8 T cells in Susac syndrome. With random hexamers, reverse transcription was performed on roughly 0.45 to 1 ug of RNA. TCRdb passed the immunoSEQ multiplex PCR reads through MiXCR, listing each CDR3 protein once. Here the sample spans around 150,000 distinct CDR3 sequences, around 96% being singletons. Sample: CD4+ T cells from PBMCs. The rearrangement joins TRBV2 to TRBJ2-3, with a tentative D call TRBD2 (6 bases). This TCR was sampled from a human donor in good health. In DNA form, the CDR3 reads TGTGCCAGCAGTGAACAAGCGGGTGCGACAGATACGCAGTATTTT. This translates into CASSEQAGATDTQYF.